These 30 T cell receptor beta chains were sequenced from one sample in a study of T cell repertoires and HLA-DP antigens. Their cognate antigens are unknown. Profiled with immunoSEQ multiplex PCR; TCRdb holds only in-frame clones, not every one. The sample has around 70,000 clones, around 80% seen once. The sequenced sample was CD4+ T cells from PBMCs. These receptors were obtained from a man between 60 and 75 years old in good health and CMV-seronegative.

Many counts were recorded for this clone. The chain carries TRBV30 and TRBJ1-5; 8 bases align to TRBD1. CDR1 and CDR2 from the germline V gene are GTSNPN and SVGIG (reference sequence). CDR3 length equals 14 residues. After removal of 1 base from V and 6 bases from J, the junction contained 5 bases not matched to a gene. The CDR3 DNA follows: TGTGCCTGGAGTGGTGGACAGGGTGGTCAGCCCCAGCATTTT. This translates into CAWSGGQGGQPQHF.

The chain combines TRBV5-1 with TRBJ2-2, with 12 positions matching TRBD2. Germline V CDR1 and CDR2: SGHRS, YFSETQ. The CDR3 runs 18 residues. Trimming took 1 base from V and 3 from J; bases not matched to a gene: 7. The CDR3 region is CASSLKTSGGRDTGELFF. CDR3 in DNA: TGCGCCAGCAGCTTGAAGACTAGCGGGGGTCGGGACACCGGGGAGCTGTTTTTT.

The V gene is TRBV14, the J gene TRBJ1-1; maybe TRBD1 (5 bases). Deletions cut 4 bases from V and 5 bases from J, with 14 bases between. CDR1 is SGHDN and CDR2 is FVKESK in the germline V gene. This CDR3 is 14 amino acids long. CDR3 sequence: CASSPRVFGTEAFF. CDR3 DNA: TGTGCCAGCAGCCCCAGGGTCTTCGGGACTGAAGCTTTCTTT.

Concerning this clone itself: Compared with germline, one end of the junction differs, possibly owing to a read error. The chain is built from TRBV5-6 and TRBJ2-7; 11 bases agree with TRBD2. This CDR3 contains 11 residues. Germline CDR1 reads SGHDT; CDR2 reads YYEEEE. The CDR3 nucleotides are TGTGCCAGCAGCCCAAGACTAGCGGGGCCCTTC. It encodes CASSPRLAGPF.

CDR3 sequence (DNA): TGCAGCGTTGAAGATCAGGCGGGGGAGAGTAAGCAGTTCTTC. The encoded protein is CSVEDQAGESKQFF. The chain links TRBV29-1 to TRBJ2-1; 7 nucleotides agree with TRBD2. There are 14 residues in the CDR3. The trim removed 0 bases at V and 11 bases at J, leaving 10 bases unmatched. The V gene's germline CDR1 is SQVTM and CDR2 ANQGSEA.

The rearrangement links TRBV5-5 to TRBJ1-6, with a possible D match to TRBD1 (5 bases). The CDR3 has 15 residues. CDR1 is SGHKS and CDR2 is YYEKEE in the germline V gene (reference sequence). Trimming removed 0 bases from V and 5 bases from J, with 9 bases in between. CDR3 residues: CASSLDGGDNSPLHF. CDR3 coding DNA: TGTGCCAGCAGCTTGGACGGGGGGGATAATTCACCCCTCCACTTT.

Concerning this clone itself: In the same sample, other DNA sequences code for this CDR3. This chain joins TRBV7-2 and TRBJ2-1; 8 bases map to TRBD2. V shed 1 base, J shed 4 bases, and the junction held 3 bases outside the gene matches. The CDR3 spans 15 residues. Germline-derived CDR1 and CDR2 are SGHTA and FQGNSA. The CDR3 is CASSLGRGGYNEQFF. CDR3 DNA: TGTGCCAGCAGCTTAGGCCGGGGGGGGTACAATGAGCAGTTCTTC.

The genes are TRBV18 and TRBJ1-2; D unresolved. The CDR3 extends over 13 amino acids. In germline, CDR1 is KGHSH, CDR2 LQKENI. Trimming took off 6 bases at V and 5 bases at J, with 13 bases between the two ends. The CDR3 DNA follows: TGTGCCAGCTCGCTAGTGACGGAATATGGCTACACCTTC. This encodes CASSLVTEYGYTF.

The V call is TRBV14, the J call TRBJ2-7; 10 bases match TRBD1. This CDR3 comprises 16 residues. From germline, CDR1 is SGHDN and CDR2 FVKESK. The junction had 7 bases not matched to a gene; V was cut back by 1 base and J by 4 bases. The CDR3 reads CASSQGPPGQGYEQYV. The CDR3 DNA is TGTGCCAGCAGCCAAGGTCCCCCGGGACAGGGGTACGAGCAGTACGTC.

This chain connects TRBV28 to TRBJ1-3, with 7 bases matching TRBD1. CDR3 size: 16 residues. The trim removed 5 bases at V and 0 bases at J, leaving 7 bases unmatched. Germline-derived CDR1 and CDR2 are MDHEN and SYDVKM. CDR3 DNA: TGTGCCAGCAGTACGGGACAGCACAGCTCTGGAAACACCATATATTTT. Its protein product is CASSTGQHSSGNTIYF.

J is TRBJ1-4 and V is TRBV25-1; D may be TRBD1 (5 bases). Between the trimmed V and J ends, which lost 7 bases and 5 bases, there was a span of 14 bases. Germline-derived CDR1 and CDR2 are MGHDK and SYGVNS. The CDR3 is 14 residues long. The CDR3 DNA follows: TGTGCCAGCAATCCCCGGGGGAGAAATGAAAAACTGTTTTTT. It codes for CASNPRGRNEKLFF.

V is TRBV14 and J is TRBJ1-4; D gene ambiguous. Per the germline V gene, CDR1 is SGHDN and CDR2 is FVKESK. The V gene lost 1 base and the J gene lost 8 bases, with 11 bases spanning the gap. CDR3 size: 14 residues. In DNA, the CDR3 is TGTGCCAGCAGCCAAGGGTTCATATGGGAAAAACTGTTTTTT. Encoded protein: CASSQGFIWEKLFF. Full variable domain (remainder filled in from reference TRBV14 and TRBJ1-4): EAGVTQFPSHSVIEKGQTVTLRCDPISGHDNLYWYRRVMGKEIKFLLHFVKESKQDESGMPNNRFLAERTGGTYSTLKVQPAELEDSGVYFCASSQGFIWEKLFFGSGTQLSVL.

This clone was recorded a few times. The sample holds other DNA sequences that translate to the same CDR3. The V gene is TRBV30, the J gene TRBJ2-1; tentative D call: TRBD2 (7 bases). The CDR3 extends over 21 amino acids. V gave up 3 bases and J gave up 5 bases, with 35 bases separating them. In germline, CDR1 is GTSNPN, CDR2 SVGIG (reference sequence). The CDR3 here is CAWSFRGGEIPTMSSHNEQFF. CDR3 bases: TGTGCCTGGAGCTTCCGCGGGGGCGAGATTCCTACAATGAGCAGTCACAATGAGCAGTTCTTC.

The gene calls are TRBV6-5 and TRBJ1-2, with D tentatively TRBD1 (6 bases). CDR1 is MNHEY, CDR2 SVGAGI, per germline. The CDR3 spans 14 residues. The V gene lost 4 bases and the J gene lost 4 bases, with 13 bases spanning the gap. CDR3 nucleotide sequence: TGTGCCAGCAGTTGGGACAAAACCTTCTATGGCTACACCTTC. The encoded protein is CASSWDKTFYGYTF.

This chain connects TRBV4-3 to TRBJ2-3, with 12 bases aligning to TRBD2. This CDR3 spans 16 amino acids. V was clipped by 1 base and J by 3 bases; unmatched bases: 2. Germline values: CDR1 LGHNA, CDR2 YSLEER. In DNA, the CDR3 is TGCGCCAGCAGCCAAGGAGGACTAGCGGGAACAGATACGCAGTATTTT. Amino acids: CASSQGGLAGTDTQYF.

The V gene is TRBV7-2, the J gene TRBJ2-5; 8 positions match TRBD1. The CDR3 extends over 14 amino acids. CDR1 and CDR2 (germline): SGHTA, FQGNSA. Trimming removed 5 bases from V and 5 bases from J; junction bases left unmatched: 7. This CDR3 is CASSRSGGVETQYF. DNA of the CDR3: TGTGCCAGCAGCAGATCAGGGGGCGTTGAGACCCAGTACTTC.

This clone was picked up one time. The chain combines TRBV6-1 with TRBJ1-4; D not resolved. Germline V lookup: CDR1 MNHNS, CDR2 SASEGT. The CDR3 extends over 13 amino acids. Trimming took off 1 base at V and 8 bases at J, with 8 bases between the two ends. The CDR3 sequence: CASSEVDYEKLFF. CDR3 DNA sequence: TGTGCCAGCAGTGAAGTCGATTACGAAAAACTGTTTTTT.

V and J are TRBV18 and TRBJ1-1, with D unresolved. Trimming took 5 bases from V and 6 from J, leaving 13 bases between them. CDR3 length: 13 residues. CDR1 and CDR2 from the germline V gene are KGHSH and LQKENI. The chain's CDR3 is CASSALGSSEAFF. The CDR3 DNA follows: TGTGCCAGCTCAGCTCTTGGGAGTTCTGAAGCTTTCTTT.

In DNA form, the CDR3 reads TGTGCCAGCAGTGGGCCGGTGGGGACTGAAGCTTTCTTT. It translates to CASSGPVGTEAFF. The rearrangement links TRBV25-1 to TRBJ1-1; D remains ambiguous. There are 13 residues in the CDR3. V shed 4 bases and J shed 5 bases, with 11 bases lying between them. Germline V gene sequence: CDR1 MGHDK, CDR2 SYGVNS.

The rearrangement links TRBV11-3 to TRBJ2-2; the match to TRBD1 covers 7 bases. CDR3 length equals 15 residues. Trimming took 5 bases from V and 2 from J; bases not matched to a gene: 5. Germline assignment: CDR1 SGHNT and CDR2 YENEEA. The CDR3 coding sequence is TGTGCCAGCAGCCCCGGGACAGTAAACACCGGGGAGCTGTTTTTT. Translating gives CASSPGTVNTGELFF.

The DNA of the CDR3 is TGTGCCTGGAGCCTAAGACAGGGGGCAAGCAATCAGCCCCAGCATTTT. Protein product: CAWSLRQGASNQPQHF. The rearrangement links TRBV30 to TRBJ1-5, with 10 bases identical to TRBD1. V shed 3 bases and J 1 base; nucleotides not matched to a gene: 6. Looked up from germline, CDR1 is GTSNPN and CDR2 is SVGIG (reference sequence). This CDR3 is built from 16 residues.

This clone was detected only a few times. J is TRBJ1-2 and V is TRBV2; 9 positions agree with TRBD1. The CDR3 has 14 amino acids. Germline lookup yields CDR1 SNHLY and CDR2 FYNNEI. V was pared by 4 bases and J by 5 bases, with 5 bases of the junction left unmatched. The CDR3 loop reads CASSGDRALYGYTF. As DNA, the CDR3 is TGTGCCAGCAGTGGGGACAGGGCCCTTTATGGCTACACCTTC. Full variable domain (missing parts from reference TRBV2 and TRBJ1-2): EPEVTQTPSHQVTQMGQEVILRCVPISNHLYFYWYRQILGQKVEFLVSFYNNEISEKSEIFDDQFSVERPDGSNFTLKIRSTKLEDSAMYFCASSGDRALYGYTFGSGTRLTVV.

The chain employs TRBV10-3 and TRBJ1-1, with 7 bases that match TRBD1. Germline V gene sequence: CDR1 ENHRY, CDR2 SYGVKD. Trimming took 2 bases from V and 11 from J; bases not matched to a gene: 8. The CDR3 totals 13 residues. The CDR3 spells CAISETTGVRAFF. DNA for the CDR3: TGTGCCATCAGTGAGACCACAGGGGTCCGTGCTTTCTTT.

This clone came up a few times. The V and J genes are TRBV18 and TRBJ1-3, with D hard to call. The germline V gene encodes CDR1 KGHSH and CDR2 LQKENI. Trimming removed 2 bases from V and 1 base from J, with 9 bases in between. The CDR3 has 15 residues. CDR3 in amino acids: CASSPDVISGNTIYF. CDR3 nucleotides: TGTGCCAGCTCACCAGATGTAATATCTGGAAACACCATATATTTT.

V and J are TRBV29-1 and TRBJ2-1, with a possible D match to TRBD2 (5 bases). The CDR3 has 12 residues. Germline V lookup: CDR1 SQVTM, CDR2 ANQGSEA. V was pared by 4 bases and J by 6 bases, with 10 bases between. In nucleotides, the CDR3 is TGCAGCGTTGGAAAGGGAGCCAATGAGCAGTTCTTC. As protein: CSVGKGANEQFF.

This chain connects TRBV19 to TRBJ2-1, with TRBD1 identical over 7 bases. Trimming at V came to 5 bases and at J to 5 bases, leaving 6 bases not matched to a gene. The CDR3 has 14 residues. The germline gives CDR1 LNHDA, CDR2 SQIVND (reference sequence). CDR3 sequence (DNA): TGTGCCAGTAGTCCGTGGGACAGCAACAATGAGCAGTTCTTC. Translated: CASSPWDSNNEQFF.

This sequence joins TRBV5-1 and TRBJ1-1; D is perhaps TRBD1 (6 bases). The CDR3 has 14 residues. The germline V gene has CDR1 SGHRS and CDR2 YFSETQ. Deletions cut 4 bases from V and 2 bases from J, with 12 bases between. CDR3 loop: CASSQDSRNTEAFF. The CDR3 bases are TGCGCCAGCAGCCAGGACAGCCGCAACACTGAAGCTTTCTTT.

The chain recombines TRBV9 with TRBJ2-7; TRBD1 agrees at 7 bases. J was trimmed by 0 bases and V by 3 bases; bases with no gene match: 6. CDR3 size: 15 residues. Germline V gives CDR1 SGDLS, CDR2 YYNGEE. This CDR3 reads CASSAAGGSSYEQYV. CDR3 in DNA: TGTGCCAGCAGCGCAGCAGGGGGTAGCTCCTACGAGCAGTACGTC.

This chain joins TRBV19 and TRBJ2-5, with TRBD1 matching 12 bases. With V trimmed by 5 bases and J by 5 bases, 6 bases remained unmatched. Germline V lookup: CDR1 LNHDA, CDR2 SQIVND (reference sequence). This CDR3 has 15 residues. Here the CDR3 reads CASSAGTGGRETQYF. In DNA form, the CDR3 reads TGTGCCAGTAGTGCCGGGACAGGGGGCCGCGAGACCCAGTACTTC.

The chain employs TRBV5-1 and TRBJ2-1; possibly TRBD2 for D (6 bases). The CDR3 runs to 16 residues. The germline V gene has CDR1 SGHRS and CDR2 YFSETQ. Trimming pared 1 base from V and 2 bases from J, leaving 13 bases between. The CDR3 spells CASSLIFAGTYNEQFF. CDR3 nucleotides: TGCGCCAGCAGCTTGATTTTCGCGGGGACCTACAATGAGCAGTTCTTC. Supplemented by reference TRBV5-1 and TRBJ2-1, the full variable domain reads KAGVTQTPRYLIKTRGQQVTLSCSPISGHRSVSWYQQTPGQGLQFLFEYFSETQRNKGNFPGRFSGRQFSNSRSEMNVSTLELGDSALYLCASSLIFAGTYNEQFFGPGTRLTVL.